This T cell receptor beta chain came from a study of cytomegalovirus exposure and HLA in healthy donors. Trimming stripped 6 bases from V and 1 base from J, with 9 bases between. In germline, CDR1 is MRHNA, CDR2 SNTAGT. The CDR3 is 13 residues long. The sample holds a few counts of this clone. The PCR contained 60 Vbeta and 13 Jbeta primers. The assay was immunoSEQ multiplex PCR, and TCRdb's table has in-frame clones only and misses some. The repertoire holds fewer than 110,000 clones, with under 80% as singletons. The chain is built from TRBV6-4 and TRBJ1-1; a weak D match, TRBD1 (6 bases). Sequencing was carried out using PBMCs. The receptor comes from a man aged 40-49 years in good health and CMV-seronegative. The DNA for the CDR3 is TGTGCCAGCAGCGTGACAGGGAACACTGAAGCTTTCTTT. Encoded protein: CASSVTGNTEAFF.